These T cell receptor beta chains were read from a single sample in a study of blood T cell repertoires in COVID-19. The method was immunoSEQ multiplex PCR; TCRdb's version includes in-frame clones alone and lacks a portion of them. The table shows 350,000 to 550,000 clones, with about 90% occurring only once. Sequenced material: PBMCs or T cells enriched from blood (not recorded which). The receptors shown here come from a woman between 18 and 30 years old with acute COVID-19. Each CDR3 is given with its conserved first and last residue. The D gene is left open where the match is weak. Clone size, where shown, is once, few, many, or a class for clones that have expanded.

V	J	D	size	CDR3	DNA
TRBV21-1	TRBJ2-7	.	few	CASSKVGDMSSYEQYF	TGTGCCAGCAGCAAAGTAGGGGACATGAGCTCCTACGAGCAGTACTTC
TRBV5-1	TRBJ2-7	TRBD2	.	CASGWTSESEQYF	TGCGCCAGCGGCTGGACTAGCGAAAGCGAGCAGTACTTC
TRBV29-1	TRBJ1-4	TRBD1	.	CSVARSGGTGGEKLFF	TGCAGCGTTGCACGCTCGGGCGGGACAGGAGGTGAAAAACTGTTTTTT
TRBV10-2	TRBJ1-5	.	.	CASMGGPQYQPQHF	TGCGCCAGCATGGGGGGGCCGCAATATCAGCCCCAGCATTTT
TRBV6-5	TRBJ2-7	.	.	CARTVSYEQYF	TGTGCCAGGACAGTCTCCTACGAGCAGTACTTC
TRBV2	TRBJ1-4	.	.	CASSRESLRFGEKLFF	TGTGCCAGCAGCAGGGAATCTCTCAGGTTCGGAGAAAAACTGTTTTTT
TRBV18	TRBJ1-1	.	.	CASSGAPTDTEAFF	TGTGCCAGCTCAGGGGCCCCAACGGACACTGAAGCTTTCTTT
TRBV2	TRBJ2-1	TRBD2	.	CATALGLAGGYNEQFF	TGTGCCACCGCCCTTGGGCTAGCGGGGGGTTACAATGAGCAGTTCTTC
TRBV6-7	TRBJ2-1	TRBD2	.	CASSYSPAGEYYNEQFF	TGTGCCAGCAGTTACTCTCCAGCGGGAGAGTACTACAATGAGCAGTTCTTC
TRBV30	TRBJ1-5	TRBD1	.	CAWSAGQGNQPQHF	TGTGCCTGGAGTGCGGGACAGGGCAATCAGCCCCAGCATTTT
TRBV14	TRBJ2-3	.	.	CASSRRDFSPTDTQYF	TGTGCCAGCAGCCGACGGGACTTCTCTCCCACAGATACGCAGTATTTT
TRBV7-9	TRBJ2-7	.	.	CASSSGETQGKEQYF	TGTGCCAGCAGCTCGGGCGAAACACAGGGTAAAGAGCAGTACTTC
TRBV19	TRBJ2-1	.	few	CASSADSEYNEQFF	TGTGCCAGTAGTGCGGACAGCGAGTACAATGAGCAGTTCTTC
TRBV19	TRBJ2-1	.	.	CASIKGLGSNEQFF	TGTGCCAGTATTAAGGGGCTGGGTTCGAATGAGCAGTTCTTC
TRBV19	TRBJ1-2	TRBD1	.	CASSFPGQANYGYTF	TGTGCCAGTAGTTTTCCGGGACAGGCTAACTATGGCTACACCTTC
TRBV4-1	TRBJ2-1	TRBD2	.	CASSQVGGRAAIYNEQFF	TGCGCCAGCAGCCAAGTAGGCGGGAGGGCCGCTATTTACAATGAGCAGTTCTTC
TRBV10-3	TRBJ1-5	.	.	CAISVGGQPQHF	TGTGCCATCAGTGTCGGGGGACAGCCCCAGCATTTT
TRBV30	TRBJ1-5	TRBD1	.	CAWSETGGQPQHF	TGTGCCTGGAGTGAAACAGGGGGTCAGCCCCAGCATTTT
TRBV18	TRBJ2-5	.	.	CASSRTNQETQYF	TGTGCCAGCTCGCGCACGAATCAAGAGACCCAGTACTTC
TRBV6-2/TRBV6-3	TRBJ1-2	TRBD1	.	CASSQGQGYGYTF	TGTGCCAGCAGTCAAGGACAGGGCTATGGCTACACCTTC
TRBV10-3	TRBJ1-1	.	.	CAISDRPLNTEAFF	TGTGCCATCTCCGACAGGCCGCTAAACACTGAAGCTTTCTTT
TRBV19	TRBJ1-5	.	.	CASSISAGFSSNQPQHF	TGTGCCAGTAGTATTAGTGCAGGCTTCTCTAGCAATCAGCCCCAGCATTTT
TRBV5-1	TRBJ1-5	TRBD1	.	CASSWGTGRNQPQHF	TGCGCCAGCAGCTGGGGGACAGGCCGAAATCAGCCCCAGCATTTT
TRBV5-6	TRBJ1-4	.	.	CASSLVKGANEKLFF	TGTGCCAGCAGCTTGGTTAAGGGGGCTAATGAAAAACTGTTTTTT
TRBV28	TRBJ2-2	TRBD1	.	CASTRQGEGDTGELFF	TGTGCCAGCACCCGACAGGGGGAGGGGGACACCGGGGAGCTGTTTTTT
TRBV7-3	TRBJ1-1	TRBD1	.	CASSRGQGMNTEAFF	TGTGCCAGCAGCAGGGGACAGGGTATGAACACTGAAGCTTTCTTT
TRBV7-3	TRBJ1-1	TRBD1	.	CASSPQGGNTEAFF	TGTGCCAGCAGCCCCCAGGGGGGAAACACTGAAGCTTTCTTT
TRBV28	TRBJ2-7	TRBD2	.	CASSFRRGWTYEQYF	TGTGCCAGCAGTTTTAGGCGGGGGTGGACCTACGAGCAGTACTTC
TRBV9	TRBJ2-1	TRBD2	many	CASSSRRAGGYNEQFF	TGTGCCAGCAGCTCCCGCCGAGCGGGGGGTTACAATGAGCAGTTCTTC
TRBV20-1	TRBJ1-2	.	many	CSARIGLGYTF	TGCAGTGCTAGGATCGGGTTGGGCTACACCTTC
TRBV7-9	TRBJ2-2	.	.	CASRDQIRDINTGELFF	TGTGCCAGCAGAGATCAGATCCGGGACATTAACACCGGGGAGCTGTTTTTT
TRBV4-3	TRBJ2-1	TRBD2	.	CASSQGPSGSRDKEQFF	TGCGCCAGCAGCCAAGGGCCTAGCGGGAGCCGGGATAAAGAGCAGTTCTTC
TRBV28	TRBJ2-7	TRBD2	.	CASSLPGLVSYKQYF	TGTGCCAGCAGTCTACCGGGACTAGTATCCTACAAGCAGTACTTC
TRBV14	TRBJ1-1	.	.	CASSHTGNTEAFF	TGTGCCAGCAGCCACACAGGGAACACTGAAGCTTTCTTT
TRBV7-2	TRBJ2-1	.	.	CASSLALAVSQFF	TGTGCCAGCAGCTTAGCGCTCGCAGTTTCTCAGTTCTTC
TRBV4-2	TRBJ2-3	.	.	CASSQPQGSADTQYF	TGTGCCAGCAGCCAACCTCAGGGATCGGCAGATACGCAGTATTTT
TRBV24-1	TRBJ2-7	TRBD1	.	CATSDDRDPGEQYF	TGTGCCACCAGTGACGACAGGGACCCGGGCGAGCAGTACTTC
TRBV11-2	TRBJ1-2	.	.	CASSRDPNYGYTF	TGTGCCAGCAGTCGAGATCCTAACTATGGCTACACCTTC
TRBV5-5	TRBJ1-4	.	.	CASSVPGSNEKLFF	TGTGCCAGCAGCGTTCCGGGGTCTAATGAAAAACTGTTTTTT
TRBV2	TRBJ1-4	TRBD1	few	CASRGSDRVEEKLFF	TGTGCCAGCAGGGGATCAGACAGGGTTGAGGAAAAACTGTTTTTT